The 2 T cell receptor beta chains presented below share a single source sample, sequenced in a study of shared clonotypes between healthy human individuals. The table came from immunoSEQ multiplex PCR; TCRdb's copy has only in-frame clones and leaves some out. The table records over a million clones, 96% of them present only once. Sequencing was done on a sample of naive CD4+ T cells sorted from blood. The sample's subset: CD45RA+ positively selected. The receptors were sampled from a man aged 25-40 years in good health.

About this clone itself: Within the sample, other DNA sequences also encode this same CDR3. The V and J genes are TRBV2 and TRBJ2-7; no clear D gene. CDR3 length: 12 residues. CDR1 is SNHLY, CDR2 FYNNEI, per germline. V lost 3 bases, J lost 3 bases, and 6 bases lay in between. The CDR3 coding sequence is TGTGCCAGCAGTGAGTCCAGCTACGAGCAGTACTTC. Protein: CASSESSYEQYF.

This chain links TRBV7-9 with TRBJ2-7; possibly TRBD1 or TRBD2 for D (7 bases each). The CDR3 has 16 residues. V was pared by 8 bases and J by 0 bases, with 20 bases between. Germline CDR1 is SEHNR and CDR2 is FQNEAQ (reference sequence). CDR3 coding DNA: TGTGCCAGCTTACGGGGGGACAGCCCCAGCTCCTACGAGCAGTACTTC. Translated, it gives CASLRGDSPSSYEQYF.